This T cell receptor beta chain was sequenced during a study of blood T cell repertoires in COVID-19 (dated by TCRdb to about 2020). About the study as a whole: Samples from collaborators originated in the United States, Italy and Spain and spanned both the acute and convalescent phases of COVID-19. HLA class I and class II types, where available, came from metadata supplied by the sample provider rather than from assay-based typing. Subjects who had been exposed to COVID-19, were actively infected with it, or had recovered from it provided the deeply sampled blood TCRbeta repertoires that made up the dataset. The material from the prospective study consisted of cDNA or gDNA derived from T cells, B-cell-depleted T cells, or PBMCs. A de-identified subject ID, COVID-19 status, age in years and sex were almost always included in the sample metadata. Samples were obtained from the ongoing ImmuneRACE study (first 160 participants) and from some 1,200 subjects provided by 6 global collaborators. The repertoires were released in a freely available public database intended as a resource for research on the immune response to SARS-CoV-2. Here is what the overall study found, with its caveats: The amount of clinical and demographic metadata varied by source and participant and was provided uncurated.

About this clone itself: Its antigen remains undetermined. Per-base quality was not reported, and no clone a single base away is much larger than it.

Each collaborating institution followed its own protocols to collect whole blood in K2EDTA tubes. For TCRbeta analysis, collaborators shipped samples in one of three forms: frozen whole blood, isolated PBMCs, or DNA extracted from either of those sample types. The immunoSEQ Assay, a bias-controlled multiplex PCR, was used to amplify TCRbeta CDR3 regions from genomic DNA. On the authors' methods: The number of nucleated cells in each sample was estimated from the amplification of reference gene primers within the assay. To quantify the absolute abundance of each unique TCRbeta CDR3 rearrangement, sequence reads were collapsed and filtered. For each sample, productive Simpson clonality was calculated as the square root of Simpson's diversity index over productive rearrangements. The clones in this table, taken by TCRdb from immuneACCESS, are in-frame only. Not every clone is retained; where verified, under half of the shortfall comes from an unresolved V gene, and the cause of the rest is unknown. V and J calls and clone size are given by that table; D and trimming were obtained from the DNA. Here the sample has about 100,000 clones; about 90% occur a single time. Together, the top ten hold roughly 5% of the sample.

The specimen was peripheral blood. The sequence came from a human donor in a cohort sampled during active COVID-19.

The DNA sequence is TGTGCCAGCAGCTTGACGATAGCCCCCAACTCCTACGAGCAGTACTTC. Its protein product is CASSLTIAPNSYEQYF. The chain links TRBV5-6 with TRBJ2-7; the D gene remains uncertain. The germline V gene gives CDR1 as SGHDT and CDR2 as YYEEEE. Trimming at the junction amounts to 1 base on V and 0 bases on J, and the germline ends lie 14 bases apart. From cysteine to phenylalanine, the CDR3 is 16 amino acids long. Just the 48-base CDR3 DNA is kept, in frame starting at base 1. The CDR3, completed at both ends by the reference TRBV5-6 and TRBJ2-7 genes, gives the full variable domain DAGVTQSPTHLIKTRGQQVTLRCSPKSGHDTVSWYQQALGQGPQFIFQYYEEEERQRGNFPDRFSGHQFPNYSSELNVNALLLGDSALYLCASSLTIAPNSYEQYFGPGTRLTVT.